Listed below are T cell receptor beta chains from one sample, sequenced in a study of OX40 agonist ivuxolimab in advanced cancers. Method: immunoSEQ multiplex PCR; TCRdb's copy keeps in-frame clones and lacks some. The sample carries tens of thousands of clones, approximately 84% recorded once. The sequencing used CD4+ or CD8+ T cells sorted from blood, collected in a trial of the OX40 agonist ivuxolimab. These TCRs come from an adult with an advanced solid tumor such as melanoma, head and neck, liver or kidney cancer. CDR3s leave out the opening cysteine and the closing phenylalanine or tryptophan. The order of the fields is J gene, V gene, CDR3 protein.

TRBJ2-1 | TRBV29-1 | SVDGSSYNEQF
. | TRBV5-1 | ASSLNRDRPSDEQY
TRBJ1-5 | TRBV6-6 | ASSFRSQPQH
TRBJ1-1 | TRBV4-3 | ASSQRFNTEAF
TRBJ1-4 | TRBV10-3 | AISAGFTTNEKLF
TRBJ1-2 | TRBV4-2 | ASSQDAGAVGGYT
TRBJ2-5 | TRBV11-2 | ASSHTGSRETQY
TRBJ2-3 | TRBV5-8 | ASSLVQGRYTDTQY
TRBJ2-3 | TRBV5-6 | ASSPEGTTDTQY
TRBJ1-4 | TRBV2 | AIDRGRLGNEKLF
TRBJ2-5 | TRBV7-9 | ASSRDISQETQY
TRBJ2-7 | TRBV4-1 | ASSQAGGGIYEQY
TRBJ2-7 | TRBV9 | ASSVEPPGLGEQY
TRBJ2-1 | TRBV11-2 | ASSARYNEQF
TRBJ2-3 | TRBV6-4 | ASSDSTTDTQY